Below, 22 T cell receptor beta chains from the same sample are listed, as sequenced in a study of blood T cell repertoires in COVID-19. The assay was immunoSEQ multiplex PCR, and TCRdb's table has in-frame clones only and misses some. This table has some 250,000 clones, nearly 90% appearing once. The sequencing sample was made of peripheral blood. The origin of the receptors is a woman in her twenties or thirties with acute or convalescent COVID-19.

Notes on this clone: At one end the junction does not follow the germline gene, possibly because of a read error. The rearrangement uses TRBV25-1 and TRBJ2-2, with 9 bases fitting TRBD2. This CDR3 has 16 amino acids. Germline CDR1 reads MGHDK; CDR2 reads SYGVNS. CDR3 nucleotide sequence: TGTGCCGGCAGCACAAGCGGGAGGACGCACACCGGGGAGCTGTTTTTT. This sequence encodes CAGSTSGRTHTGELFF. Full variable domain (remainder filled in from reference TRBV25-1 and TRBJ2-2): EADIYQTPRYLVIGTGKKITLECSQTMGHDKMYWYQQDPGMELHLIHYSYGVNSTEKGDLSSESTVSRIRTEHFPLTLESARPSHTSQYLCAGSTSGRTHTGELFFGEGSRLTVL.

This clone was detected once. This chain joins TRBV4-1 and TRBJ2-7; 8 positions match TRBD1. The germline V gene encodes CDR1 MGHRA and CDR2 YSYEKL. The junction had 5 bases not matched to a gene; V was cut back by 1 base and J by 6 bases. This CDR3 has 14 residues. The DNA for the CDR3 is TGCGCCAGCAGCCAAGCCAGGGGGCCAGTCGAGCAGTACTTC. Translation: CASSQARGPVEQYF.

The chain links TRBV7-2 to TRBJ2-7; TRBD1 matches 8 bases. The CDR3 totals 15 residues. The trim removed 3 bases at V and 5 bases at J, leaving 9 bases unmatched. Germline V gives CDR1 SGHTA, CDR2 FQGNSA. The CDR3 loop reads CASSLAPDRVDEQYF. DNA for the CDR3: TGTGCCAGCAGCTTGGCACCGGACAGGGTTGACGAGCAGTACTTC.

The rearrangement links TRBV7-3 to TRBJ2-1; weak D call: TRBD2 (6 bases). The CDR3 has 14 amino acids. V lost 3 bases to trimming and J lost 4 bases, with 10 bases between them. CDR1 SGHTA and CDR2 FQGTGA come from the germline V gene. CDR3 sequence reads: CASSLASAYNEQFF. The DNA of the CDR3 is TGTGCCAGCAGCTTGGCTAGCGCATACAATGAGCAGTTCTTC.

V and J are TRBV11-2 and TRBJ2-7; 7 positions match TRBD2. The V gene's germline CDR1 is SGHAT and CDR2 FQNNGV. V was pared by 4 bases and J by 3 bases, with 6 bases of the junction left unmatched. The CDR3 runs 14 residues. In DNA form, the CDR3 reads TGTGCCAGCAGCTCACGGGGCGGGAGCTACGAGCAGTACTTC. It specifies CASSSRGGSYEQYF.

The chain couples TRBV6-5 to TRBJ2-1; D gene uncertain. The germline V and J ends were trimmed by 0 bases and 5 bases, with 8 bases remaining between them. CDR3 length equals 14 residues. In germline, CDR1 is MNHEY, CDR2 SVGAGI. The CDR3 spells CASSYSSVNNEQFF. The CDR3 DNA sequence: TGTGCCAGCAGTTACTCTTCAGTAAACAATGAGCAGTTCTTC.

The rearrangement joins TRBV9 to TRBJ2-7; a possible D gene is TRBD2 (5 bases). Deletions cut 4 bases from V and 0 bases from J, with 8 bases between. Germline CDR1 is SGDLS and CDR2 is YYNGEE. CDR3 length: 13 residues. CDR3 nucleotides: TGTGCCAGCAGCTCCGGGAACTCCTACGAGCAGTACTTC. Residues: CASSSGNSYEQYF.

This chain joins TRBV19 and TRBJ1-4; 7 bases line up with TRBD1. Germline assignment: CDR1 LNHDA and CDR2 SQIVND (reference sequence). V shed 11 bases, J shed 5 bases, and the junction held 8 bases outside the gene matches. The CDR3 covers 13 residues. In DNA, the CDR3 is TGTGCCTGTTCCGGGACAGAAAATGAAAAACTGTTTTTT. Protein sequence: CACSGTENEKLFF.

The V call is TRBV7-8, the J call TRBJ2-5; 9 bases agree with TRBD1. Germline V lookup: CDR1 SGHVS, CDR2 FQNEAQ. V shed 1 base and J 3 bases; nucleotides not matched to a gene: 9. This CDR3 comprises 17 residues. The CDR3 DNA reads as TGTGCCAGCAGCTTAGTATCGGGACAGGGTGGGGAAGAGACCCAGTACTTC. It encodes CASSLVSGQGGEETQYF.

The rearrangement uses TRBV6-2 or TRBV6-3 and TRBJ2-5, with 7 bases matching TRBD2. Germline V gene data show CDR1 as MNHEY and CDR2 as SVGEGT. The CDR3 is 13 amino acids. Trimming at V came to 6 bases and at J to 9 bases, leaving 10 bases not matched to a gene. The CDR3: CASSLGLGAAQYF. The CDR3 nucleotides are TGTGCCAGCAGCCTTGGACTAGGGGCGGCCCAGTACTTC.

This chain uses TRBV19 with TRBJ2-1, with 8 bases fitting TRBD1. J lost 8 bases, V lost 10 bases, and 7 bases had no gene match. Germline CDR1 is LNHDA and CDR2 is SQIVND (reference sequence). This CDR3 contains 12 residues. CDR3 amino acids: CATRQGLHEQFF. The DNA for the CDR3 is TGTGCCACCAGACAGGGGCTGCATGAGCAGTTCTTC.

This chain connects TRBV2 to TRBJ2-2; a possible D gene is TRBD1 (6 bases). Germline V gene data show CDR1 as SNHLY and CDR2 as FYNNEI. This CDR3 is built from 15 residues. Trimming left V 6 bases short and J 1 base short, with 12 bases between. The CDR3 bases are TGTGCCAGCAGAGCGGACAGACTGAACACCGGGGAGCTGTTTTTT. Translating gives CASRADRLNTGELFF.

This chain links TRBV4-3 with TRBJ1-4, with 8 bases lining up with TRBD1. This CDR3 spans 16 amino acids. J lost 3 bases, V lost 4 bases, and 7 bases had no gene match. Germline assignment: CDR1 LGHNA and CDR2 YSLEER. CDR3 bases: TGCGCCAGCAGCCCGACAGGGGTAGGGGCTAATGAAAAACTGTTTTTT. Translated, it gives CASSPTGVGANEKLFF.

The V and J genes are TRBV24-1 and TRBJ2-2; 8 nucleotides align to TRBD1. This CDR3 is built from 16 residues. Germline assignment: CDR1 KGHDR and CDR2 SFDVKD. The junction had 5 bases not matched to a gene; V was cut back by 1 base and J by 5 bases. CDR3 region: CATSDFRQGWTGELFF. For the CDR3, the DNA is TGTGCCACCAGTGATTTTCGACAGGGGTGGACCGGGGAGCTGTTTTTT.

V is TRBV14 and J is TRBJ1-2; 9 positions match TRBD1. The CDR3 totals 17 residues. Germline V gene lookup returns CDR1 SGHDN and CDR2 FVKESK. Trimming cost V 3 bases and J 5 bases; bases outside gene matches: 13. CDR3 nucleotides: TGTGCCAGCAGCCATGGCGGGGCCGGGACAGGGCGTTATGGCTACACCTTC. Its translation: CASSHGGAGTGRYGYTF.

The chain uses TRBV7-2 and TRBJ2-1; possibly TRBD2 for D (5 bases). Germline V gene sequence: CDR1 SGHTA, CDR2 FQGNSA. The CDR3 runs 15 residues. V gave up 2 bases and J gave up 4 bases, with 12 bases separating them. CDR3 bases: TGTGCCAGCAGCTTATATGGGAGTTTATACAATGAGCAGTTCTTC. Amino acid sequence: CASSLYGSLYNEQFF.

The J gene is TRBJ1-2, the V gene TRBV15, with a possible D match to TRBD1 (5 bases). Germline V gene lookup returns CDR1 LNHNV and CDR2 YYDKDF (reference sequence). This CDR3 comprises 13 residues. Trimming left V 0 bases short and J 8 bases short, with 10 bases between. In nucleotides, the CDR3 is TGTGCCACCAGCAGAGACCAGGGAGGCGGCTACACCTTC. Translation gives CATSRDQGGGYTF. The whole variable domain, remainder taken from reference TRBV15 and TRBJ1-2, is DAMVIQNPRYQVTQFGKPVTLSCSQTLNHNVMYWYQQKSSQAPKLLFHYYDKDFNNEADTPDNFQSRRPNTSFCFLDIRSPGLGDTAMYLCATSRDQGGGYTFGSGTRLTVV.

The CDR3 sequence is CAWSARVGGNQPQHF. CDR3 DNA: TGTGCCTGGAGCGCCAGGGTTGGGGGCAATCAGCCCCAGCATTTT. V and J are TRBV30 and TRBJ1-5; D is possibly TRBD1 (5 bases). The germline CDR1 and CDR2 sequences are GTSNPN and SVGIG (reference sequence). V lost 3 bases, J lost 2 bases, and 14 bases lay in between. CDR3 size: 15 residues.

The V and J genes are TRBV19 and TRBJ2-2; 15 nucleotides match TRBD2. The junction had 8 bases not matched to a gene; V was cut back by 0 bases and J by 6 bases. Germline lookup yields CDR1 LNHDA and CDR2 SQIVND (reference sequence). CDR3 length: 19 residues. CDR3 in amino acids: CASSIDHSGLAGGPGELFF. CDR3 DNA sequence: TGTGCCAGTAGTATAGATCATTCGGGACTAGCGGGAGGCCCCGGGGAGCTGTTTTTT.

The chain recombines TRBV6-5 with TRBJ1-1; no clear D. Germline lookup yields CDR1 MNHEY and CDR2 SVGAGI. Trimming pared 2 bases from V and 7 bases from J, leaving 8 bases between. There are 12 residues in the CDR3. The DNA for the CDR3 is TGTGCCAGCAGTTACGGTACGGTTGAAGCTTTCTTT. Translated: CASSYGTVEAFF.

The chain recombines TRBV4-3 with TRBJ2-7; TRBD2 agrees at 9 bases. The V gene's germline CDR1 is LGHNA and CDR2 YSLEER. Trimming at V came to 0 bases and at J to 2 bases, leaving 8 bases not matched to a gene. This CDR3 region has 17 residues. CDR3 in DNA: TGCGCCAGCAGCCAAGATTTGGTGACTAGCGGCCCCTACGAGCAGTACTTC. It encodes CASSQDLVTSGPYEQYF.

The chain recombines TRBV5-4 with TRBJ1-5; TRBD1 agrees at 9 bases. CDR1 SGHNT and CDR2 YYREEE come from the germline V gene (reference sequence). CDR3 size: 14 residues. Trimming took 0 bases from V and 7 from J; bases not matched to a gene: 2. CDR3 amino acids: CASSLGTGEQPQHF. The CDR3 nucleotides are TGTGCCAGCAGCTTGGGGACAGGGGAGCAGCCCCAGCATTTT.